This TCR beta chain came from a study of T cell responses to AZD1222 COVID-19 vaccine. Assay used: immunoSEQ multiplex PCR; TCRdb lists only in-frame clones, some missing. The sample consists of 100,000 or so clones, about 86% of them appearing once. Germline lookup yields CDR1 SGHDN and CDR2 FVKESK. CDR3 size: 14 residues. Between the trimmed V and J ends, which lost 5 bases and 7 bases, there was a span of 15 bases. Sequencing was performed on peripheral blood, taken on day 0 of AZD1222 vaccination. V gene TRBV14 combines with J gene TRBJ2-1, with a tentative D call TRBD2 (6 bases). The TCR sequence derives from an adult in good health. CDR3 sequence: CASSSDWGRNEQFF. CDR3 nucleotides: TGTGCCAGCAGCTCGGACTGGGGGAGGAATGAGCAGTTCTTC.